Here is one T cell receptor beta chain with its context. No antigen is known for it. Within one base of it there is no much larger clone, and no base qualities were kept. The data are from a study of OX40 agonist ivuxolimab in advanced cancers. Study-wide context: Ivuxolimab, which targeted the costimulatory receptor OX40 (CD134), was an agonistic, fully human IgG2 monoclonal antibody. Partial responses occurred in three dose-escalation patients, of whom one had hepatocellular carcinoma and two had cutaneous melanoma. Among the roughly 52 dose-escalation patients, about 20 had hepatocellular carcinoma, some 15 melanoma, 9 renal cell carcinoma and 9 head and neck cancer. Intravenous ivuxolimab was administered to patients every 2 weeks at six dose levels: 0.01, 0.1, 0.3, 1.5, 3 and 10 mg/kg. Patients were allowed to have had prior anti-PD-1, anti-PD-L1 or anti-CTLA-4 therapy, and roughly 40% of the dose-escalation patients had been treated with checkpoint inhibitors. The purpose of peripheral TCRbeta sequencing was to test whether ivuxolimab changed TCR sequence diversity and led to clonal T-cell expansion. The monotherapy dose-escalation portion (N = 52 patients) of the phase I ivuxolimab trial is reported in the paper. In the dose-escalation cohort, 82.7% of patients were male, and the mean age was around 60 years, with a range of about 23 to 80.

The trial excluded patients who had a history of autoimmune disease or were on systemic immunosuppression. Peripheral blood for TCR sequencing was collected from all dose cohorts at baseline, on cycle 4 day 1, and on cycle 7 day 1. The samples were taken from a phase I, first-in-human, multicenter, open-label dose-escalation trial of ivuxolimab. The trial enrolled adults with locally advanced or metastatic head and neck squamous cell, hepatocellular, melanoma or renal cell carcinoma. Before TCR sequencing, CD4+ T cells and CD8+ T cells from peripheral blood were sorted into separate populations. Genomic DNA was extracted from sorted cells for sequencing of the TCRbeta CDR3 region. TCRbeta CDR3 regions were sequenced using the immunoSEQ Assay. As stored in TCRdb, this immuneACCESS dataset retains in-frame rearrangements with V and J assigned. A fraction of the clones does not appear; measured against another copy, unresolved V genes explain less than half of the discrepancy, and the remainder lacks a known reason. The table for this sample lists some 86,000 clones; about 94% of them were counted only once. The top ten clonotypes cover roughly a tenth of the sample.

Broader findings and caveats from the paper: The antigen specificity of the peripheral T cells that underwent clonal expansion was not determined. In the 0.1-3.0 mg/kg groups, partial responders were among the patients with the lowest normalized peripheral clonal expansion, particularly in CD8+ T cells. At doses of 0.1 to 3.0 mg/kg, clonal expansion of both CD4+ and CD8+ blood T cells was observed from baseline to week 6. After ivuxolimab, CD8+ T cells had more expanded clones than CD4+ T cells on average. Low levels of normalized T-cell clonal expansion were also seen in some nonresponding patients.

Sequencing used CD4+ or CD8+ T cells sorted from blood, obtained in a trial of the OX40 agonist ivuxolimab. The sequence derives from an adult with an advanced solid tumor such as melanoma, head and neck, liver or kidney cancer.

CDR3 loop: CASSLSGGPYNEQFF. The sequenced DNA is TGTGCCAGCAGCTTATCGGGCGGGCCTTACAATGAGCAGTTCTTC. The V gene is TRBV7-6 and the J gene is TRBJ2-1; TRBD2 could be the D gene, as 5 bases match. The CDR3 covers 15 residues, taking in both the cysteine and the phenylalanine. Only CDR3 DNA is held: 45 bases, read in frame from base 1. Sequences SGHVS (CDR1) and FNYEAQ (CDR2) are obtained from the germline V gene. V gives up 2 bases and J gives up 4 bases, and the segment between their germline ends measures 12 bases.